A single sample gave rise to the 20 T cell receptor beta chains below, sequenced in a study of T cells in Graves' hyperthyroidism and ophthalmopathy. Authors of the study amplified TCR beta CDR3 regions from RNA transcripts. The HTBI set primed first-round TCR CDR3 RT-PCR. One entry per CDR3 protein results from TCRdb running MiXCR on the multiplex PCR reads. The sample shows 300,000 to 350,000 distinct CDR3 sequences, about 15% of them seen only once. The material sequenced was blood. The receptors were gathered from a woman younger than 45 with Graves' hyperthyroidism.

This clonotype showed up many times. This chain connects TRBV20-1 to TRBJ1-1; D uncertain. The CDR3 extends over 12 amino acids. Trimming took off 5 bases at V and 4 bases at J, with 11 bases between the two ends. Germline CDR1 and CDR2: DFQATT and SNEGSKA (reference sequence). The CDR3 DNA reads TGCAGTGCTCCAGACCGGGGCACTGAAGCTTTCTTT. This encodes CSAPDRGTEAFF.

The chain employs TRBV29-1 and TRBJ2-2; 11 bases align to TRBD1. The CDR3 consists of 16 residues. Germline V lookup: CDR1 SQVTM, CDR2 ANQGSEA. Germline trimming cut 4 bases from V and 4 bases from J; bases unmatched to any gene: 8. The CDR3 region has the DNA TGCAGCGTTGCTTCCACCGGGACAGGGGGCACCGGGGAGCTGTTTTTT. Protein sequence: CSVASTGTGGTGELFF.

The table lists this clonotype with many counts. The CDR3 sequence is CASRSRREGNTIYF. The CDR3 DNA reads as TGTGCCAGCAGATCAAGACGAGAGGGAAACACCATATATTTT. This chain joins TRBV2 and TRBJ1-3; D call uncertain. CDR3 length: 14 residues. Deletions cut 6 bases from V and 4 bases from J, with 13 bases between. CDR1 is SNHLY, CDR2 FYNNEI, per germline.

The rearrangement joins TRBV5-5 to TRBJ1-2; no clear D. The CDR3 length is 13 residues. The germline gives CDR1 SGHKS, CDR2 YYEKEE (reference sequence). Trimming stripped 3 bases from V and 3 bases from J, with 9 bases between. In DNA, the CDR3 is TGTGCCAGCAGCTCGTGGTCGGACTATGGCTACACCTTC. This gives the protein CASSSWSDYGYTF.

In this sample, this clonotype turned up a few times. The chain links TRBV11-1 to TRBJ2-1, with D perhaps matching TRBD2 (5 bases). From germline, CDR1 is SGHAT and CDR2 FQDESV (reference sequence). V dropped 5 bases and J dropped 2 bases, with 10 bases sitting between them. The CDR3 runs to 14 residues. CDR3 nucleotide sequence: TGTGCCAGCAGCAGGACTGTTACCTACAATGAGCAGTTCTTC. Translating it yields CASSRTVTYNEQFF.

This clonotype was seen ten or more times. Sequence at one end of the junction differs from germline and may be a read error. This chain connects TRBV12-3 or TRBV12-4 to TRBJ2-2; no reliable D call. The length of the CDR3 is 13 residues. CDR3 residues: CASRLGLAGELFF. The CDR3, as DNA: TGTGCCAGCCGTTTGGGTCTGGCCGGGGAGCTGTTTTTT.

This clonotype was detected ten times or more. The chain recombines TRBV20-1 with TRBJ2-7; D unclear. The CDR3 has 15 amino acids. Looked up from germline, CDR1 is DFQATT and CDR2 is SNEGSKA (reference sequence). Trimming took off 3 bases at V and 5 bases at J, with 20 bases between the two ends. CDR3 loop: CSASPLVVGRDEQYF. CDR3 in DNA: TGCAGTGCTAGCCCCTTGGTCGTGGGCCGCGACGAGCAGTACTTC.

This clonotype was counted at least ten times. The rearrangement joins TRBV6-1 to TRBJ2-3, with 8 bases aligning to TRBD2. The trim removed 5 bases at V and 0 bases at J, leaving 4 bases unmatched. The CDR3 totals 15 residues. Per the germline V gene, CDR1 is MNHNS and CDR2 is SASEGT. The CDR3 reads CASSLSGISTDTQYF. CDR3 bases: TGTGCCAGCAGTCTTAGCGGGATAAGCACAGATACGCAGTATTTT.

This clonotype was detected ten times or more. The rearrangement links TRBV27 to TRBJ2-7, with 9 bases matching TRBD1. The CDR3 totals 13 residues. Germline values: CDR1 MNHEY, CDR2 SMNVEV (reference sequence). V dropped 4 bases and J dropped 8; count of bases not matched to a gene: 6. The CDR3 sequence: CASSSGTGRKQYF. The CDR3, as DNA: TGTGCCAGCAGTTCCGGGACAGGGAGGAAGCAGTACTTC.

This clonotype was recorded a few times. The rearrangement uses TRBV30 and TRBJ1-2; D possibly corresponds to TRBD1 (5 bases). CDR1 is GTSNPN, CDR2 SVGIG, per germline (reference sequence). Trimming took off 4 bases at V and 9 bases at J, with 18 bases between the two ends. The CDR3 is 13 amino acids. The CDR3 DNA reads TGTGCCTGGACCGGGGCGGCCGGCGGCAGCTACACCTTC. It codes for CAWTGAAGGSYTF.

This clonotype was detected ten times or more. The chain couples TRBV11-2 to TRBJ1-5; weak D call: TRBD1 (5 bases). This CDR3 has 16 amino acids. Germline V gene data show CDR1 as SGHAT and CDR2 as FQNNGV. Trimming removed 4 bases at V and 0 bases at J, with 13 bases between. The CDR3 protein is CASSSGFRDSNQPQHF. The CDR3 DNA follows: TGTGCCAGCAGCTCGGGCTTCAGGGATAGCAATCAGCCCCAGCATTTT.

This clonotype was detected many times. The chain links TRBV7-9 to TRBJ2-5; D might be TRBD1 or TRBD2, each matching 5 bases. Germline V lookup: CDR1 SEHNR, CDR2 FQNEAQ (reference sequence). Between the trimmed V and J ends, which lost 5 bases and 4 bases, there was a span of 20 bases. There are 16 residues in the CDR3. In DNA form, the CDR3 reads TGTGCCAGCAGCCCGCAACTCTGGGGACCACCAGAGACCCAGTACTTC. As protein: CASSPQLWGPPETQYF.

This rearrangement joins TRBV20-1 to TRBJ2-6; D is ambiguous. The V gene's germline CDR1 is DFQATT and CDR2 SNEGSKA (reference sequence). The CDR3 covers 12 residues. V lost 4 bases, J lost 1 base, and 2 bases lay in between. The CDR3 sequence: CSAKSGANVLTF. The CDR3 nucleotides read TGCAGTGCTAAATCTGGGGCCAACGTCCTGACTTTC.

This clonotype came up many times. The chain joins TRBV28 to TRBJ2-7; 9 bases are a match to TRBD1. Germline V gives CDR1 MDHEN, CDR2 SYDVKM. The CDR3 has 13 residues. With V trimmed by 6 bases and J by 2 bases, 2 bases remained unmatched. The CDR3: CASRGQGPYEQYF. The CDR3 bases are TGTGCCAGCAGAGGACAGGGGCCCTACGAGCAGTACTTC.

The chain joins TRBV28 to TRBJ1-1; no firm D call. Germline V gene lookup returns CDR1 MDHEN and CDR2 SYDVKM. V dropped 2 bases and J dropped 8 bases, with 9 bases sitting between them. The CDR3 is 12 amino acids. CDR3 nucleotide sequence: TGTGCCAGCAGTTTACGGGCAGGCGAAGCTTTCTTT. It encodes CASSLRAGEAFF.

This clonotype came up a few times. J is TRBJ1-2 and V is TRBV28, with 8 nucleotides matching TRBD1. Germline V gene data show CDR1 as MDHEN and CDR2 as SYDVKM. This CDR3 contains 16 residues. J was trimmed by 4 bases and V by 2 bases; bases with no gene match: 9. Here the CDR3 DNA reads TGTGCCAGCAGTTTAACGCGGTCAGGGGGCGGCTATGGCTACACCTTC. Translated, it gives CASSLTRSGGGYGYTF.

This clonotype has a handful of counts. V is TRBV7-8 and J is TRBJ2-3; 7 bases map to TRBD2. Per the germline V gene, CDR1 is SGHVS and CDR2 is FQNEAQ. The V segment lost 5 bases and the J segment 3 bases; nucleotides outside the gene matches: 5. The CDR3 totals 14 residues. CDR3 residues: CASSTNGGTDTQYF. The CDR3 nucleotides are TGTGCCAGCAGCACGAACGGGGGGACAGATACGCAGTATTTT.

This chain joins TRBV2 and TRBJ1-1, with D perhaps TRBD1 (5 bases). Trimming cost V 8 bases and J 10 bases, with 14 bases left between them. The CDR3 totals 11 residues. Per the germline V gene, CDR1 is SNHLY and CDR2 is FYNNEI. CDR3 sequence: CASPAGVGAFF. For the CDR3, the DNA is TGTGCCAGCCCGGCGGGGGTGGGAGCTTTCTTT.

This clonotype has more than one count but fewer than ten. The V gene is TRBV10-3, the J gene TRBJ2-1, with 8 nucleotides matching TRBD1. V lost 8 bases to trimming and J lost 5 bases; unmatched junction nucleotides: 5. Germline CDR1 ENHRY, CDR2 SYGVKD. The CDR3 totals 13 residues. The CDR3 nucleotides read TGTGCCATCTCCGGACAGGGTAACAATGAGCAGTTCTTC. Protein sequence: CAISGQGNNEQFF.

This clonotype has ten or more counts. The chain combines TRBV7-2 with TRBJ2-1, with no clear D. Germline V gene sequence: CDR1 SGHTA, CDR2 FQGNSA. Trimming cost V 1 base and J 4 bases, with 8 bases left between them. The CDR3 contains 14 residues. CDR3 region: CASSLVAAYNEQFF. The CDR3 DNA is TGTGCCAGCAGCTTAGTGGCAGCATACAATGAGCAGTTCTTC.